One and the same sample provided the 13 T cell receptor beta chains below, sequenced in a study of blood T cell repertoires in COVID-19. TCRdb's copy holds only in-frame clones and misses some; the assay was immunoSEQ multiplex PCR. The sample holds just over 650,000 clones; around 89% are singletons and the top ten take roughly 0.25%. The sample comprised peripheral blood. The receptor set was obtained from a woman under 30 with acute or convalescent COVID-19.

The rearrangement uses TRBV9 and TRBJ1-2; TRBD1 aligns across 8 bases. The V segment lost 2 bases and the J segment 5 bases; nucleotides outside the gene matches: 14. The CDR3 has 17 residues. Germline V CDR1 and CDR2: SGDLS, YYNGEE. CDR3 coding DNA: TGTGCCAGCAGCGTCGACGTCTCGGACAGGGTTCGTTATGGCTACACCTTC. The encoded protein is CASSVDVSDRVRYGYTF.

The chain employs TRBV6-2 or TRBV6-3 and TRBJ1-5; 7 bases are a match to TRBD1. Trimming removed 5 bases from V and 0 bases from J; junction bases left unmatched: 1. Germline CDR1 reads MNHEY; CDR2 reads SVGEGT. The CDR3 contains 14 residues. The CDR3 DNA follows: TGTGCCAGCAGTGGACAGGTTAGCAATCAGCCCCAGCATTTT. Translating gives CASSGQVSNQPQHF.

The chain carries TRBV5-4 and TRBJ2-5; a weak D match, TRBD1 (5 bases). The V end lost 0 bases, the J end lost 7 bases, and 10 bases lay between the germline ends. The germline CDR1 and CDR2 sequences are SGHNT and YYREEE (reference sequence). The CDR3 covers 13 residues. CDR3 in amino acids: CASSLVLQGTQYF. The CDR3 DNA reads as TGTGCCAGCAGCTTGGTCCTGCAGGGGACCCAGTACTTC.

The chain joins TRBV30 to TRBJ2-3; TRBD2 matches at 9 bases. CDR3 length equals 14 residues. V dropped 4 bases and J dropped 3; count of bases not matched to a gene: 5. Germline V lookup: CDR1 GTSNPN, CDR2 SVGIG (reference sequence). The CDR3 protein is CAWNGLAGTDTQYF. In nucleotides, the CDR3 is TGTGCCTGGAATGGGCTAGCGGGGACAGATACGCAGTATTTT.

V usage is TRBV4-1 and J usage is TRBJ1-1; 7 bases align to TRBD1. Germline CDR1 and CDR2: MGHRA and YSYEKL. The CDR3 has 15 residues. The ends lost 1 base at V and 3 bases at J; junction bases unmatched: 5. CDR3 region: CASSQAPGQYTEAFF. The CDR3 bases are TGCGCCAGCAGCCAAGCCCCGGGACAGTACACTGAAGCTTTCTTT.

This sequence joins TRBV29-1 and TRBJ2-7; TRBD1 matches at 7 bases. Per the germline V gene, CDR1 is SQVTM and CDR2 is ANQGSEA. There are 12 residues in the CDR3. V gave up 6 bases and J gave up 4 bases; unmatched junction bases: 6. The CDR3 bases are TGCAGCGTCCGGGACAGCACTTACGAGCAGTACTTC. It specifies CSVRDSTYEQYF.

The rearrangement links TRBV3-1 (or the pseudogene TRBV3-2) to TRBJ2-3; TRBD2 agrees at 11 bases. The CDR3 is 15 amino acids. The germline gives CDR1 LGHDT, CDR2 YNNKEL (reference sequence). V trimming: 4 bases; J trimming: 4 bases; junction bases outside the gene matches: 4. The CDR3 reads CASSPASGGPDTQYF. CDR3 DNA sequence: TGTGCCAGCAGCCCCGCTAGCGGGGGGCCAGATACGCAGTATTTT.

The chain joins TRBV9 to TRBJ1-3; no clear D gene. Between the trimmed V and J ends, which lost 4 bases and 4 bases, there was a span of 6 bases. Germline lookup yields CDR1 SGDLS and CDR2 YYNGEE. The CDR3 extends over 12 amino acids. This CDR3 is CASSHLGNTIYF. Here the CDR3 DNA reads TGTGCCAGCAGCCACCTAGGAAACACCATATATTTT. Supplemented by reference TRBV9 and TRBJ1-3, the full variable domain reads DSGVTQTPKHLITATGQRVTLRCSPRSGDLSVYWYQQSLDQGLQFLIQYYNGEERAKGNILERFSAQQFPDLHSELNLSSLELGDSALYFCASSHLGNTIYFGEGSWLTVV.

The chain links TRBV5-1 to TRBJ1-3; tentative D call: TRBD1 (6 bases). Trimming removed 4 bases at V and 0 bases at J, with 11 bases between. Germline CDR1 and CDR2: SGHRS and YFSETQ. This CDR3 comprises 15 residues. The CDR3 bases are TGCGCCAGCAGCACAGGGTCCTCCTCTGGAAACACCATATATTTT. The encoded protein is CASSTGSSSGNTIYF. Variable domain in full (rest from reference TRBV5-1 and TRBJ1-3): KAGVTQTPRYLIKTRGQQVTLSCSPISGHRSVSWYQQTPGQGLQFLFEYFSETQRNKGNFPGRFSGRQFSNSRSEMNVSTLELGDSALYLCASSTGSSSGNTIYFGEGSWLTVV.

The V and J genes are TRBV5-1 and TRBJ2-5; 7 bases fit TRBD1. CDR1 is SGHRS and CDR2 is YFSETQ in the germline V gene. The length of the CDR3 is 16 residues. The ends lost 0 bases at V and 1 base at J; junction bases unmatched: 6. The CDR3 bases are TGCGCCAGCAGCTTGGCGAGAGGGGGCCCCCAAGAGACCCAGTACTTC. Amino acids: CASSLARGGPQETQYF.

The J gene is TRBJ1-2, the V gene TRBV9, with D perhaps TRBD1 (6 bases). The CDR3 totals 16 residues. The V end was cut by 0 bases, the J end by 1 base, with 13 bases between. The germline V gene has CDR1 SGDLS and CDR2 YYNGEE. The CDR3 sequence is CASSVERGGFNYGYTF. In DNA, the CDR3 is TGTGCCAGCAGCGTAGAGAGGGGGGGTTTTAACTATGGCTACACCTTC.

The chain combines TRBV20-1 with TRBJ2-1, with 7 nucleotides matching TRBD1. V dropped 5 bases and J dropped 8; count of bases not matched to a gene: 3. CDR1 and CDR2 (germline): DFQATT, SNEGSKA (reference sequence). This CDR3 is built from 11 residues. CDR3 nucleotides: TGCAGTGCTGCCCAGGGGGATGAGCAGTTCTTC. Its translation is CSAAQGDEQFF.

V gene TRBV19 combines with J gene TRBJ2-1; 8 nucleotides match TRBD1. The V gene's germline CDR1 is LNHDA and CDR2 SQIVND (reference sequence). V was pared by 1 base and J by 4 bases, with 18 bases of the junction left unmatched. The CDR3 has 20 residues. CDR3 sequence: CASSIGPGGRPRRGYNEQFF. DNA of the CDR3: TGTGCCAGTAGTATAGGCCCAGGGGGCCGGCCAAGGCGGGGTTACAATGAGCAGTTCTTC.